This TCR beta chain was identified during a study of blood T cell repertoires in COVID-19. This clone came up a few times. V was pared by 3 bases and J by 7 bases, with 10 bases of the junction left unmatched. CDR1 is SGHRS, CDR2 YFSETQ, per germline. The CDR3 has 16 residues. Produced via immunoSEQ multiplex PCR; TCRdb's table is partial and in-frame only. The table has about 160,000 clones, 70% to 90% seen once. The V and J genes are TRBV5-1 and TRBJ1-6; 7 nucleotides match TRBD1. The TCR was taken from a man in his fifties with active or convalescent COVID-19. The sequenced material came from peripheral blood. The CDR3, as DNA: TGCGCCAGCAGCTCAAACAGGGGAGACAGGAATTCACCCCTCCACTTT. Residues: CASSSNRGDRNSPLHF.